The subject of this entry is one TCR beta chain. Its cognate antigen is unknown. The entry originates in a study of identical twins. Findings and limits, study-wide: Conclusions relied on cross-sectional statistical analysis, not following the same donors. Zero-insertion findings could be partly confounded by invariant cells (MAIT and iNKT cells).

Unique molecular identifiers were in the cDNA, with template-switch universal primer binding. TCRdb ran MiXCR on the 5' RACE reads and lists one entry per CDR3 protein. Among hundreds of thousands of distinct CDR3 sequences listed, approximately 24% were seen once. The CDR3 spans 14 residues. V dropped 5 bases and J dropped 3; count of bases not matched to a gene: 5. The germline V gene has CDR1 SGHVS and CDR2 FQNEAQ. These data were likewise used in another study, on T cells expressing NK-cell markers. In that study: HCMV specificity of the expanded NKG2C+ T cell clones stayed unclear.

This TCR came from a woman between 18 and 29 years old in good health. Sequencing used CD4+ T cells sorted from blood. The rearrangement uses TRBV7-8 and TRBJ2-5; 8 bases line up with TRBD2. The CDR3 protein is CASSVEAGEETQYF. The DNA of the CDR3 is TGTGCCAGCAGCGTAGAAGCGGGAGAAGAGACCCAGTACTTC.